This TCR beta chain stems from a study of CD8 T cells in ankylosing spondylitis. Findings and caveats of the study: Some of the motif variants had earlier been found in reactive arthritis patients' fluid and blood. What seemed typical of ankylosing spondylitis blood was a TCR beta motif built from several highly homologous variants.

Making use of molecular barcodes, quantitative 5'-RACE generated TCR beta libraries. One entry per CDR3 protein results from TCRdb running MiXCR on the 5' RACE reads. In the table there are 700,000 to 1,000,000 distinct CDR3 sequences, about 11% of which are singletons. The CDR3 is 15 residues long. The ends were cut back, 4 bases at V and 1 base at J, with 14 bases in the middle. Per germline, CDR1 DFQATT and CDR2 SNEGSKA (reference sequence). Comment on this clonotype: Its cognate antigen is unknown.

Sequenced sample: blood, either unsorted or a sorted T cell fraction (not recorded which). V usage is TRBV20-1 and J usage is TRBJ2-1, with D perhaps matching TRBD1 or TRBD2 (5 bases each). This clonotype was obtained from a male donor with ankylosing spondylitis. The CDR3 DNA sequence: TGCAGTGCTACTCCGGGGCCGAGGTCCTACAATGAGCAGTTCTTC. Residues: CSATPGPRSYNEQFF.